These 29 T cell receptor beta chains came from one sample sequenced in a study of blood T cell repertoires in COVID-19. Sequencing was performed with immunoSEQ multiplex PCR; in TCRdb, only in-frame clones are kept and a portion is missing. The repertoire includes 380,000 or so clones, more than 70% of them detected once, and 0.95% to 1.5% sits in the top ten. Sequenced material: peripheral blood. These TCRs come from a man aged 35-49 years with acute or convalescent COVID-19.

The rearrangement joins TRBV7-3 to TRBJ2-3, with a possible D match to TRBD1 (5 bases). The ends were cut back, 2 bases at V and 6 bases at J, with 12 bases in the middle. The germline gives CDR1 SGHTA, CDR2 FQGTGA. The CDR3 consists of 14 residues. This CDR3 is CASSLGHSGDTQYF. For the CDR3, the DNA is TGTGCCAGCAGCTTAGGCCACTCAGGGGATACGCAGTATTTT. Based on the CDR3 plus reference TRBV7-3 and TRBJ2-3, the full variable domain is GAGVSQTPSNKVTEKGKYVELRCDPISGHTALYWYRQSLGQGPEFLIYFQGTGAADDSGLPNDRFFAVRPEGSVSTLKIQRTERGDSAVYLCASSLGHSGDTQYFGPGTRLTVL.

J is TRBJ2-7 and V is TRBV27; TRBD2 aligns across 8 bases. V trimming: 4 bases; J trimming: 4 bases; junction bases outside the gene matches: 6. The CDR3 has 14 residues. Germline CDR1 reads MNHEY; CDR2 reads SMNVEV (reference sequence). The CDR3 protein is CASSSERGFYEQYF. The CDR3 nucleotides read TGTGCCAGCAGTTCAGAGCGGGGGTTTTACGAGCAGTACTTC.

This rearrangement joins TRBV9 to TRBJ2-1, with a possible D match to TRBD2 (5 bases). This CDR3 has 13 amino acids. Trimming cost V 2 bases and J 10 bases, with 13 bases left between them. From germline, CDR1 is SGDLS and CDR2 YYNGEE. The CDR3 DNA reads as TGTGCCAGCAGCGTCCTCTTCGAGGGCGAGCAGTTCTTC. Protein product: CASSVLFEGEQFF.

The chain combines TRBV27 with TRBJ2-2, with D perhaps matching TRBD1 (6 bases). The V end lost 8 bases, the J end lost 4 bases, and 11 bases lay between the germline ends. Germline-derived CDR1 and CDR2 are MNHEY and SMNVEV (reference sequence). The CDR3 is 13 amino acids. CDR3 loop: CASGQGGTGELFF. CDR3 sequence (DNA): TGTGCCAGCGGACAAGGGGGCACCGGGGAGCTGTTTTTT.

The chain uses TRBV11-3 and TRBJ2-1; D is perhaps TRBD1 (7 bases). Per germline, CDR1 SGHNT and CDR2 YENEEA. This CDR3 is built from 19 residues. V gave up 1 base and J gave up 0 bases, with 19 bases separating them. CDR3 sequence: CASSLGQGGEPSSYNEQFF. In DNA form, the CDR3 reads TGTGCCAGCAGCTTAGGGCAGGGGGGAGAACCGAGCTCCTACAATGAGCAGTTCTTC.

In nucleotides, the CDR3 is TGTGCCAGCAGCCTTACACAGGGGTCACAGCCCCAGCATTTT. Translated, it gives CASSLTQGSQPQHF. V gene TRBV6-6 combines with J gene TRBJ1-5, with 7 bases lining up with TRBD1. The J segment lost 7 bases and the V segment lost 6 bases, leaving 9 bases of the junction unmatched. This CDR3 region has 14 residues. Germline V gene sequence: CDR1 MNHNY, CDR2 SVGAGI (reference sequence).

V gene TRBV7-2 combines with J gene TRBJ2-3, with 11 bases lining up with TRBD2. The trim removed 2 bases at V and 1 base at J, leaving 11 bases unmatched. The CDR3 contains 19 residues. Per germline, CDR1 SGHTA and CDR2 FQGNSA. DNA of the CDR3: TGTGCCAGCAGCTTATGGGCGTCTAGCGGGGGGTCTGGCACAGATACGCAGTATTTT. Translation: CASSLWASSGGSGTDTQYF.

As DNA, the CDR3 is TGCGCCAGCAGTTGGGACAGGGGTTTGGAGTACTTC. Its translation: CASSWDRGLEYF. The chain recombines TRBV5-1 with TRBJ2-7; TRBD1 matches at 10 bases. This CDR3 region has 12 residues. CDR1 and CDR2 from the germline V gene are SGHRS and YFSETQ. The ends lost 5 bases at V and 11 bases at J; junction bases unmatched: 7. Complete variable domain (other parts from reference TRBV5-1 and TRBJ2-7): KAGVTQTPRYLIKTRGQQVTLSCSPISGHRSVSWYQQTPGQGLQFLFEYFSETQRNKGNFPGRFSGRQFSNSRSEMNVSTLELGDSALYLCASSWDRGLEYFGPGTRLTVT.

The gene calls are TRBV7-6 and TRBJ1-2, with D possibly TRBD1 on 6 matching bases. The V end was cut by 5 bases, the J end by 8 bases, with 15 bases between. The germline gives CDR1 SGHVS, CDR2 FNYEAQ. The CDR3 consists of 13 residues. The CDR3: CASSSGQTKGYTF. The CDR3 DNA reads TGTGCCAGCAGCAGCGGACAGACCAAGGGCTACACCTTC.

The genes are TRBV19 and TRBJ2-2, with a tentative D call TRBD2 (7 bases). V was clipped by 3 bases and J by 4 bases, with 15 bases between them. The CDR3 consists of 16 residues. Germline CDR1 and CDR2: LNHDA and SQIVND (reference sequence). CDR3 nucleotide sequence: TGTGCCAGTAGTATCCGCGGGGGCGGGAGCACCGGGGAGCTGTTTTTT. Residues: CASSIRGGGSTGELFF.

V and J are TRBV9 and TRBJ2-1; 10 bases line up with TRBD2. Per germline, CDR1 SGDLS and CDR2 YYNGEE. The CDR3 has 17 residues. Unmatched junction bases numbered 9, after V lost 1 base and J lost 5 bases. CDR3 DNA: TGTGCCAGCAGCGTACAAGCGGGGGGGCCCTTGAACAATGAGCAGTTCTTC. As protein: CASSVQAGGPLNNEQFF.

The V gene is TRBV5-6, the J gene TRBJ2-7, with 12 bases matching TRBD2. The CDR3 has 16 amino acids. The V and J ends lost 4 bases and 4 bases, in that order; junction bases with no gene match: 9. Germline assignment: CDR1 SGHDT and CDR2 YYEEEE. This chain's CDR3 is CASSLSTSGSYYEQYF. DNA of the CDR3: TGTGCCAGCAGCCTATCGACTAGCGGGAGTTATTACGAGCAGTACTTC.

V and J are TRBV28 and TRBJ2-6, with TRBD1 matching 7 bases. Germline V gene lookup returns CDR1 MDHEN and CDR2 SYDVKM. The length of the CDR3 is 13 residues. The V gene end was trimmed by 4 bases and the J gene end by 15 bases; junction bases not matched to a gene: 9. DNA of the CDR3: TGTGCCAGCAGTTATCCGACAGGGTTGGGCCTGACTTTC. Protein sequence: CASSYPTGLGLTF.

This chain connects TRBV27 to TRBJ2-3; TRBD2 might be the D (6 bases). This CDR3 is 16 amino acids long. Trimming cost V 1 base and J 0 bases, with 11 bases left between them. The germline V gene encodes CDR1 MNHEY and CDR2 SMNVEV (reference sequence). This CDR3 reads CASSLFRGASTDTQYF. CDR3 nucleotide sequence: TGTGCCAGCAGTTTATTCCGCGGGGCGAGCACAGATACGCAGTATTTT.

This chain links TRBV20-1 with TRBJ2-7; TRBD2 agrees at 10 bases. This CDR3 has 14 amino acids. Germline V CDR1 and CDR2: DFQATT, SNEGSKA (reference sequence). The ends lost 6 bases at V and 4 bases at J; junction bases unmatched: 9. The CDR3 DNA follows: TGCAGTGCAAGTGGACTAGCGGAAATATACGAGCAGTACTTC. Translating it yields CSASGLAEIYEQYF.

The chain is built from TRBV28 and TRBJ1-2; TRBD1 matches at 9 bases. Trimming at V came to 6 bases and at J to 0 bases, leaving 5 bases not matched to a gene. CDR3 length: 15 amino acids. Germline V gene data show CDR1 as MDHEN and CDR2 as SYDVKM. CDR3 bases: TGTGCCAGCAGAAAGGGACAGGGTTCTAACTATGGCTACACCTTC. Translation: CASRKGQGSNYGYTF.

The rearrangement joins TRBV19 to TRBJ2-1; 11 nucleotides line up with TRBD2. The CDR3 covers 17 residues. Germline lookup yields CDR1 LNHDA and CDR2 SQIVND (reference sequence). V was clipped by 5 bases and J by 8 bases; unmatched bases: 14. This CDR3 is CASSPRPLAGGTHEQFF. The CDR3 DNA reads TGTGCCAGTAGTCCCCGACCATTAGCGGGAGGGACCCATGAGCAGTTCTTC.

This chain connects TRBV19 to TRBJ2-3; TRBD2 matches 9 bases. Germline assignment: CDR1 LNHDA and CDR2 SQIVND (reference sequence). This CDR3 has 18 residues. V lost 2 bases, J lost 4 bases, and 13 bases stayed unmatched. The CDR3 here is CASSITYWGAGGPDTQYF. The DNA of the CDR3 is TGTGCCAGTAGTATAACGTATTGGGGAGCGGGAGGACCAGATACGCAGTATTTT.

This clone showed up just once. CDR3 DNA: TGTGCCAGCAGCCCGGGACTAGCGGGAGGAGACGAGCAGTACTTC. As protein: CASSPGLAGGDEQYF. The chain links TRBV13 to TRBJ2-7, with TRBD2 matching over 15 bases. The CDR3 runs 15 residues. V shed 5 bases and J 5 bases; nucleotides not matched to a gene: 4. Germline lookup yields CDR1 PRHDT and CDR2 FYEKMQ (reference sequence). Drawing the rest from reference TRBV13 and TRBJ2-7, the complete variable domain is AAGVIQSPRHLIKEKRETATLKCYPIPRHDTVYWYQQGPGQDPQFLISFYEKMQSDKGSIPDRFSAQQFSDYHSELNMSSLELGDSALYFCASSPGLAGGDEQYFGPGTRLTVT.

This clone showed up just once. The chain couples TRBV28 to TRBJ1-1; no reliable D call. This CDR3 is built from 15 residues. V was cut by 4 bases and J by 1 base, with 13 bases left in between. Germline V gives CDR1 MDHEN, CDR2 SYDVKM. Here the CDR3 DNA reads TGTGCCAGCAGTTCCCCCTCCCCCCCGAACACTGAAGCTTTCTTT. Its translation: CASSSPSPPNTEAFF.

The CDR3 is CASSPGTVSYSNQPQHF. The CDR3 coding sequence is TGTGCCAGCTCACCCGGGACAGTCAGCTATAGCAATCAGCCCCAGCATTTT. The genes are TRBV18 and TRBJ1-5; TRBD1 agrees at 7 bases. Germline CDR1 and CDR2: KGHSH and LQKENI. Trimming took 3 bases from V and 0 from J; bases not matched to a gene: 8. This CDR3 comprises 17 residues. The variable domain in full, completed from reference TRBV18 and TRBJ1-5, reads NAGVMQNPRHLVRRRGQEARLRCSPMKGHSHVYWYRQLPEEGLKFMVYLQKENIIDESGMPKERFSAEFPKEGPSILRIQQVVRGDSAAYFCASSPGTVSYSNQPQHFGDGTRLSIL.

V usage is TRBV5-5 and J usage is TRBJ1-5; TRBD1 matches at 12 bases. Trimming removed 0 bases from V and 2 bases from J; junction bases left unmatched: 12. The CDR3 runs 20 residues. Germline V gives CDR1 SGHKS, CDR2 YYEKEE (reference sequence). The DNA for the CDR3 is TGTGCCAGCAGCTTGGGGTATGGGACAGGGGGCGACTTCGGCAATCAGCCCCAGCATTTT. Its translation: CASSLGYGTGGDFGNQPQHF.

Only one count was recorded for this clone. V is TRBV7-2 and J is TRBJ1-2; D perhaps matches TRBD1 (6 bases). The CDR3 is 13 amino acids. Trimming pared 5 bases from V and 9 bases from J, leaving 16 bases between. Germline V lookup: CDR1 SGHTA, CDR2 FQGNSA. CDR3 residues: CASSTTGGGSYTF. In DNA, the CDR3 is TGTGCCAGCAGCACGACAGGTGGGGGAAGCTACACCTTC. Combining the CDR3 with reference TRBV7-2 and TRBJ1-2 gives the whole variable domain GAGVSQSPSNKVTEKGKDVELRCDPISGHTALYWYRQSLGQGLEFLIYFQGNSAPDKSGLPSDRFSAERTGGSVSTLTIQRTQQEDSAVYLCASSTTGGGSYTFGSGTRLTVV.

This chain joins TRBV18 and TRBJ2-2; D is possibly TRBD2 (5 bases). Trimming shortened V by 3 bases and J by 1 base, and 9 bases separated the two germline ends. The CDR3 extends over 15 amino acids. CDR1 and CDR2 from the germline V gene are KGHSH and LQKENI. CDR3 coding DNA: TGTGCCAGCTCACCCGGACTGGGGAACACCGGGGAGCTGTTTTTT. Translating gives CASSPGLGNTGELFF.

The rearrangement joins TRBV3-1 (or the pseudogene TRBV3-2) to TRBJ2-5, with a weak D call TRBD2 (5 bases). This CDR3 has 14 residues. CDR1 and CDR2 (germline): LGHDT, YNNKEL (reference sequence). Deletions cut 4 bases from V and 5 bases from J, with 14 bases between. This CDR3 reads CASSLEVMSETQYF. CDR3 DNA sequence: TGTGCCAGCAGCCTGGAGGTCATGTCGGAGACCCAGTACTTC.

The J gene is TRBJ1-2, the V gene TRBV27; D may be TRBD1 (5 bases). Looked up from germline, CDR1 is MNHEY and CDR2 is SMNVEV (reference sequence). V shed 5 bases and J shed 2 bases, with 15 bases lying between them. This CDR3 is built from 15 residues. Here the CDR3 DNA reads TGTGCCAGCAGTAGACAGTACTCAGTCAACTATGGCTACACCTTC. Its protein is CASSRQYSVNYGYTF.

Only one count was recorded for this clone. The V and J genes are TRBV7-9 and TRBJ1-6; 8 nucleotides agree with TRBD1. With 5 bases clipped from V and 10 bases from J, the junction kept 10 bases outside the gene matches. In germline, CDR1 is SEHNR, CDR2 FQNEAQ (reference sequence). The CDR3 covers 15 residues. CDR3 in DNA: TGTGCCAGCAGCCACAGACAGGGGCCGGGCTCACCCCTCCACTTT. Protein: CASSHRQGPGSPLHF.

This clone was counted a single time. J is TRBJ2-1 and V is TRBV10-3; 7 nucleotides match TRBD2. The germline V gene has CDR1 ENHRY and CDR2 SYGVKD. V shed 3 bases and J 1 base; nucleotides not matched to a gene: 9. The CDR3 has 17 amino acids. The CDR3 loop reads CAISEVLGGVSYNEQFF. The CDR3 nucleotides read TGTGCCATCAGTGAAGTCTTGGGGGGGGTGTCCTACAATGAGCAGTTCTTC.

V gene TRBV3-1 (or the pseudogene TRBV3-2) combines with J gene TRBJ2-7; possible D gene TRBD2, 5 bases. Trimming left V 8 bases short and J 4 bases short, with 15 bases between. The germline CDR1 and CDR2 sequences are LGHDT and YNNKEL (reference sequence). The CDR3 consists of 13 residues. CDR3 loop: CASLRTGNYEQYF. The CDR3 nucleotides read TGTGCCAGCCTCAGGACTGGAAATTACGAGCAGTACTTC.